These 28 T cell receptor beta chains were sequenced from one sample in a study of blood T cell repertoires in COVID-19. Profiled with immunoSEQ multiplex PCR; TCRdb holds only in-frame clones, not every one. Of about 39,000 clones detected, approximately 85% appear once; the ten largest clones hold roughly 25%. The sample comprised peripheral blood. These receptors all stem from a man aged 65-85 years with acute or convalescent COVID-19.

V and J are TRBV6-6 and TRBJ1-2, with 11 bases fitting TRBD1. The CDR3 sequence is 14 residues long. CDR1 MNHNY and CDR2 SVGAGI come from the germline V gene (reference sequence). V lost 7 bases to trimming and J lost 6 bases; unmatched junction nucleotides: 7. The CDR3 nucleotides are TGTGCCAGCATTGGACAGGGGGCCGCAAATGGCTACACCTTC. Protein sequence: CASIGQGAANGYTF.

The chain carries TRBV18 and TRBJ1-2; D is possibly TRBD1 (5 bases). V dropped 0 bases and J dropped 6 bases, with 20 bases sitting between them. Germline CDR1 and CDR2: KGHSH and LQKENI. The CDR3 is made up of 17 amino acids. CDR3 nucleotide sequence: TGTGCCAGCTCACCACCGAGCTTGCGGGGCGCTTGGAATGGCTACACCTTC. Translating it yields CASSPPSLRGAWNGYTF.

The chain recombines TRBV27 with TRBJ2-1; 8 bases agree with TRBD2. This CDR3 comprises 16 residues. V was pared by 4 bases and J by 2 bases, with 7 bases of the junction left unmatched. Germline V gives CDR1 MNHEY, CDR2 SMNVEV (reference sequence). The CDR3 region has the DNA TGTGCCAGCAGTTACCAAGCGGGAGTAGCCTACAATGAGCAGTTCTTC. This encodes CASSYQAGVAYNEQFF.

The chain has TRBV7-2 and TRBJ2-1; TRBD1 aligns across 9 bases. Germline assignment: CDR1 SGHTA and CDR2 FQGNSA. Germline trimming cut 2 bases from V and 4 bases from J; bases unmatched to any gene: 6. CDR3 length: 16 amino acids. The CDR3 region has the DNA TGTGCCAGCAGCTTAAGTGGTGGGACAGGGTACAATGAGCAGTTCTTC. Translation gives CASSLSGGTGYNEQFF.

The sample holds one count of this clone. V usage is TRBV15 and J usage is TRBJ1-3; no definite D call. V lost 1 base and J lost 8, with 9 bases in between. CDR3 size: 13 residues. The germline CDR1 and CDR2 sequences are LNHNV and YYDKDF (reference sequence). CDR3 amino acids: CATSRVVRDTIYF. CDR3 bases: TGTGCCACCAGCAGAGTGGTGAGGGACACCATATATTTT.

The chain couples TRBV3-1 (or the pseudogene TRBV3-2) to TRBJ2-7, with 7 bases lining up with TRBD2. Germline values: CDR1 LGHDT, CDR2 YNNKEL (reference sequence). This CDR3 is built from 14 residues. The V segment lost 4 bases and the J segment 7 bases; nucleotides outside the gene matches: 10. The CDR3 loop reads CASSLSSGRGEQYF. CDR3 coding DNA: TGTGCCAGCAGCCTTTCTAGCGGCCGAGGTGAGCAGTACTTC.

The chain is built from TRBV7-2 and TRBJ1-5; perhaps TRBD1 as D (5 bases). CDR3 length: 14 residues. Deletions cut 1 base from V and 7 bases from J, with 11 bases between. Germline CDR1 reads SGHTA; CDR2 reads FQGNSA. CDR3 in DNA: TGTGCCAGCAGCTTAGGGGGGGTTGGACAGCCCCAGCATTTT. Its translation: CASSLGGVGQPQHF.

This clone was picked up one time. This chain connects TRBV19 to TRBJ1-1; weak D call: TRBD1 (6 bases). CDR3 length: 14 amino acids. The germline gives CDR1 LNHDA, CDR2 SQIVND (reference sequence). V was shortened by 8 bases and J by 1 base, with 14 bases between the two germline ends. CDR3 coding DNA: TGTGCCAGTTTGACACAGGGAGCGAACACTGAAGCTTTCTTT. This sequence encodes CASLTQGANTEAFF.

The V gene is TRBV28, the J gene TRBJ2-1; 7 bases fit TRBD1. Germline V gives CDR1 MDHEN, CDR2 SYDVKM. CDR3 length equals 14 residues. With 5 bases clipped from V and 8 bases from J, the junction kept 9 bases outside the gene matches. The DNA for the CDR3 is TGTGCCAGCAGTCCCCGACAGGGTGCCGATGAGCAGTTCTTC. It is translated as CASSPRQGADEQFF.

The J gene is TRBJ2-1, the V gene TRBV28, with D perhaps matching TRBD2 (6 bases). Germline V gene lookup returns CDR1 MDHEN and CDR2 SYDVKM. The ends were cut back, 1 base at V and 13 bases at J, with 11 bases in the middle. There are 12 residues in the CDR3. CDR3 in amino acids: CASSLSRLEQFF. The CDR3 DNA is TGTGCCAGCAGTTTATCCCGACTAGAACAGTTCTTC.

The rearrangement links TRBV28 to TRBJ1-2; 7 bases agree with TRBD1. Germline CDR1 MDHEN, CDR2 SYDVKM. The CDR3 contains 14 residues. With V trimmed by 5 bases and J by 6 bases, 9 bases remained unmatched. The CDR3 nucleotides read TGTGCCAGCAGTAAGGGACAGTGGAGAGATGGCTACACCTTC. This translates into CASSKGQWRDGYTF.

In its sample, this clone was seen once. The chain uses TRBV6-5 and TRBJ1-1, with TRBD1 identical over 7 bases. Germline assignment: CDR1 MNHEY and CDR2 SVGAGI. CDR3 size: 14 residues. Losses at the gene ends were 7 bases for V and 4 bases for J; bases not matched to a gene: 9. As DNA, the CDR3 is TGTGCCAGCACCGTTACGGGACAGTCCACTGAAGCTTTCTTT. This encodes CASTVTGQSTEAFF.

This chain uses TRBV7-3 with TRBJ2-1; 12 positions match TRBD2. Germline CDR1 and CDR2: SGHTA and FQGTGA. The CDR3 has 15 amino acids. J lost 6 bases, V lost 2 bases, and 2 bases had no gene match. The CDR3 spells CASSLGGLAGNEQFF. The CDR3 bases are TGTGCCAGCAGCTTAGGGGGACTAGCGGGCAATGAGCAGTTCTTC.

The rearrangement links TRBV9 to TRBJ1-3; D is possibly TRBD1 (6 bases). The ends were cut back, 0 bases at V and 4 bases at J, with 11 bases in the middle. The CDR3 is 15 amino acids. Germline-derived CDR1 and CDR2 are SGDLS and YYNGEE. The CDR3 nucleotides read TGTGCCAGCAGCGTAGAGGGGGGGACCGGAAACACCATATATTTT. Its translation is CASSVEGGTGNTIYF.

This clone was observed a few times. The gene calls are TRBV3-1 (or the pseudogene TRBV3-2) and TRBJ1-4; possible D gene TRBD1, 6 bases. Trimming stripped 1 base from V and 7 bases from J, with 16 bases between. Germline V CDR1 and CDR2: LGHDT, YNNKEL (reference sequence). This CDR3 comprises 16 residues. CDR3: CASSQGVGVRGEKLFF. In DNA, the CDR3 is TGTGCCAGCAGCCAAGGAGTAGGGGTCAGGGGTGAAAAACTGTTTTTT.

CDR3 in amino acids: CSVGRDTNSPLHF. The CDR3 bases are TGCAGCGTTGGCCGGGACACAAATTCACCCCTCCACTTT. This chain uses TRBV29-1 with TRBJ1-6; D is possibly TRBD1 (6 bases). CDR1 SQVTM and CDR2 ANQGSEA come from the germline V gene. Trimming stripped 4 bases from V and 7 bases from J, with 11 bases between. The CDR3 is 13 residues long.

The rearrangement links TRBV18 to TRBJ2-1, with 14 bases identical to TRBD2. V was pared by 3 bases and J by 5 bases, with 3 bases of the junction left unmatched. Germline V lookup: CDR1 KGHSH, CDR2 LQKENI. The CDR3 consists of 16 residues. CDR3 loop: CASSPGLAGGNNEQFF. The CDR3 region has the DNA TGTGCCAGCTCACCTGGACTAGCGGGAGGAAACAATGAGCAGTTCTTC.

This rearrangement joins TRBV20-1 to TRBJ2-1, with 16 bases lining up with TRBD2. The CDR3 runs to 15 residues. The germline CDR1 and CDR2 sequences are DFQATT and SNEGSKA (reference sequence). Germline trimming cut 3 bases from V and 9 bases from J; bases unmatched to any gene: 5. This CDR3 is CSASSGLAGGLEQFF. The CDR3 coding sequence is TGCAGTGCTAGTTCGGGACTAGCGGGAGGGCTTGAGCAGTTCTTC.

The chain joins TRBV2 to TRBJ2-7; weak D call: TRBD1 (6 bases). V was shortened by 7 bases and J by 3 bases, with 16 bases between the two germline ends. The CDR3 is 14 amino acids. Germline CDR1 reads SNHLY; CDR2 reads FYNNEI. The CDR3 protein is CASTRGRGGYEQYF. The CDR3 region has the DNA TGTGCCAGCACTAGGGGCAGGGGTGGCTACGAGCAGTACTTC.

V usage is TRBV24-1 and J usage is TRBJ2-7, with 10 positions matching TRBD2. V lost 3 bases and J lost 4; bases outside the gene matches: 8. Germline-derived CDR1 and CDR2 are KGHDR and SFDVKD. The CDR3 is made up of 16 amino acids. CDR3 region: CATSDPRSGREYEQYF. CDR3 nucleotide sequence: TGTGCCACCAGTGATCCCCGAAGCGGGAGGGAATACGAGCAGTACTTC.

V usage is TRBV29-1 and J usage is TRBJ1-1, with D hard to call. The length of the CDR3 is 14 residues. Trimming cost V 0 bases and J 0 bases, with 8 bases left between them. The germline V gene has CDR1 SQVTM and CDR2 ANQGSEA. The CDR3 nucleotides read TGCAGCGTTGAAGAGGACGGGATGAACACTGAAGCTTTCTTT. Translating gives CSVEEDGMNTEAFF.

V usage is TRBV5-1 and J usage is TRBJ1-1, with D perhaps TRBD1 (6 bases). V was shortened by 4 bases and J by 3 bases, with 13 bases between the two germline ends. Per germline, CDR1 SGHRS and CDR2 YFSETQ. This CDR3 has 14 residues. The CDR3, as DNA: TGCGCCAGCAGCCCCCAGGGGCAGGACACTGAAGCTTTCTTT. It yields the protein CASSPQGQDTEAFF.

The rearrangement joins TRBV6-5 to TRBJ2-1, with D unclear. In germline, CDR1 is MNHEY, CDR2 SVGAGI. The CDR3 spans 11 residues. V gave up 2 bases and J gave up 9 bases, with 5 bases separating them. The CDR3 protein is CASSYPGEQFF. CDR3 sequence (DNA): TGTGCCAGCAGTTACCCGGGTGAGCAGTTCTTC.

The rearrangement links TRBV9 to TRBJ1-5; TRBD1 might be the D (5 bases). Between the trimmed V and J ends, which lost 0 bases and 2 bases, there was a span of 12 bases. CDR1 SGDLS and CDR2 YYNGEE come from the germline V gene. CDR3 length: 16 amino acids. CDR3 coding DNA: TGTGCCAGCAGCGTAGGGCAGGGTGGCGGCAATCAGCCCCAGCATTTT. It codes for CASSVGQGGGNQPQHF.

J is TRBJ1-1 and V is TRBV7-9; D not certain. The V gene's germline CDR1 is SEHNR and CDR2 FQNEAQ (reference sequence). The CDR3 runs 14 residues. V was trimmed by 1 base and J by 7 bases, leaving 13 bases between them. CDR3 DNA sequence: TGTGCCAGCAGCTTAGGGCCTGTGTCGTATGAAGCTTTCTTT. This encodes CASSLGPVSYEAFF.

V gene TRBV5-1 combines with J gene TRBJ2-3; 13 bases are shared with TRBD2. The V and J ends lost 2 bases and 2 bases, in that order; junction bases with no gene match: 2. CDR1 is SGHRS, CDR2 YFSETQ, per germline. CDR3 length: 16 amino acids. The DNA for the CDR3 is TGCGCCAGCAGCTTCGGGACTAGCGGGGCCACAGATACGCAGTATTTT. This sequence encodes CASSFGTSGATDTQYF.

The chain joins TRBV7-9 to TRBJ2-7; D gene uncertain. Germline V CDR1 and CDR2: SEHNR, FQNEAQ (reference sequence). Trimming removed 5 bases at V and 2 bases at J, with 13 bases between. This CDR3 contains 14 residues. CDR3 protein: CASSPPGNPYEQYF. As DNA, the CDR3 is TGTGCCAGCAGCCCCCCGGGTAACCCCTACGAGCAGTACTTC.

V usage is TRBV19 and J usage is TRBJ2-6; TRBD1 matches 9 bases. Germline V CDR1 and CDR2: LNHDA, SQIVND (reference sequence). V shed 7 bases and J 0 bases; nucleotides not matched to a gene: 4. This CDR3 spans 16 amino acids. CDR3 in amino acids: CASKGQGASGANVLTF. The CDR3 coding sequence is TGTGCCAGTAAGGGACAGGGCGCCTCTGGGGCCAACGTCCTGACTTTC.